The following is a T cell receptor beta chain sequence with its context. Antigen unknown. Germline V gene data show CDR1 as SQVTM and CDR2 as ANQGSEA. The CDR3 runs 12 residues. Trimming pared 4 bases from V and 4 bases from J, leaving 10 bases between. Preparation of the TCRbeta library used unique molecular identifiers. Using its own MiXCR run on the PCR reads, TCRdb lists one record per CDR3 protein. The sample consists of approximately 430,000 distinct CDR3 sequences, 15% to 20% of them appearing once. The sample belongs to a study of T-cell reconstitution after alpha-beta-depleted transplantation in children. Whole-study results and caveats: Diversity of TCRbeta at day 60 was high in some patients, arising from surviving recipient T cells and thymic progenitors.

This chain uses TRBV29-1 with TRBJ1-2; D is ambiguous. Specimen: PBMCs, mostly from graft donor cells, collected 360 days after TCRalphabeta/CD19-depleted stem cell transplant. The TCR originated in a boy under three years old who had a stem cell transplant for Wiskott-Aldrich syndrome, so the T cells may come from the graft donor. The CDR3 DNA sequence: TGCAGCGTTGCGGACGGCATCTATGGCTACACCTTC. Translation gives CSVADGIYGYTF. Drawing the rest from reference TRBV29-1 and TRBJ1-2, the complete variable domain is SAVISQKPSRDICQRGTSLTIQCQVDSQVTMMFWYRQQPGQSLTLIATANQGSEATYESGFVIDKFPISRPNLTFSTLTVSNMSPEDSSIYLCSVADGIYGYTFGSGTRLTVV.